These 32 T cell receptor beta chains originate from one sample sequenced in a study of blood T cells in healthy people across ages (dated by TCRdb to the mid-2010s). Libraries were built with 5' RACE. The sample was run on an Illumina HiSeq 2500. The second PCR ran for roughly 6 to 11 cycles and used a J-beta primer mix along with a sample-barcoded 5' primer. The raw public reads went through TCRdb reprocessing: fastp at Q25, MiXCR clone calling, in-frame beta chains kept. Each CDR3 protein gets just one entry, which takes the most common genes and DNA from the rows behind it. This sample holds approximately 1.5 million distinct CDR3 sequences; about 31% were observed only once. The ten most abundant clones make up about 10% of the sample. Input material: blood. These receptors were collected from a woman aged 30 to 39 in good health.

About this clonotype itself: It may be a read error: a sequence one base away is much more abundant. This chain joins TRBV7-2 and TRBJ2-1; 8 bases fit TRBD2. This CDR3 spans 16 amino acids. Germline V gene sequence: CDR1 SGHTA, CDR2 FQGNSA. The CDR3 sequence: CASSRLLADPYNGQFF. CDR3 sequence (DNA): TGTGCCAGCAGCCGACTACTAGCGGACCCCTACAATGGGCAGTTCTTC.

With respect to this clonotype: The junction departs from the called germline gene at one end, perhaps through a read error. The CDR3 sequence: CVSSLGLAGEGVFF. The DNA for the CDR3 is TGTGTCAGCAGCCTGGGACTAGCGGGAGAAGGAGTGTTCTTC. The J gene is TRBJ2-1, the V gene TRBV3-1, with 14 nucleotides matching TRBD2. The CDR3 covers 14 residues. Germline V gene data show CDR1 as LGHDT and CDR2 as YNNKEL (reference sequence).

This chain joins TRBV6-5 and TRBJ1-1, with D tentatively TRBD1 (5 bases). The CDR3 extends over 15 amino acids. Germline assignment: CDR1 MNHEY and CDR2 SVGAGI. Deletions cut 4 bases from V and 4 bases from J, with 16 bases between. The CDR3 is CASSSPRGGVTEAFF. CDR3 sequence (DNA): TGTGCCAGCAGTTCACCTCGGGGGGGAGTCACTGAAGCTTTCTTT.

The chain has TRBV6-2 or TRBV6-3 and TRBJ1-2; D not resolved. Germline V CDR1 and CDR2: MNHEY, SVGEGT. V gave up 0 bases and J gave up 4 bases, with 12 bases separating them. The CDR3 contains 15 residues. The CDR3 region is CASSYSGDRLYGYTF. For the CDR3, the DNA is TGTGCCAGCAGTTACTCGGGCGATCGGCTCTATGGCTACACCTTC.

The chain uses TRBV9 and TRBJ2-7; D is unresolved. From germline, CDR1 is SGDLS and CDR2 YYNGEE. V gave up 4 bases and J gave up 3 bases, with 20 bases separating them. The CDR3 covers 16 residues. CDR3 DNA sequence: TGTGCCAGCAGCCCCAGTTTGGATCAACCTTACTACGAGCAGTACTTC. It encodes CASSPSLDQPYYEQYF.

V and J are TRBV6-5 and TRBJ2-5, with 7 nucleotides matching TRBD2. The CDR3 is 13 amino acids. Germline CDR1 reads MNHEY; CDR2 reads SVGAGI. The V gene end was trimmed by 4 bases and the J gene end by 7 bases; junction bases not matched to a gene: 6. The CDR3: CASSSGGEPTQYF. For the CDR3, the DNA is TGTGCCAGCAGTTCGGGGGGTGAGCCGACCCAGTACTTC.

The CDR3 here is CASGLIGEINYGYTF. CDR3 nucleotide sequence: TGCGCCAGCGGCCTCATTGGGGAGATTAACTATGGCTACACCTTC. This chain uses TRBV4-1 with TRBJ1-2, with D uncertain. Trimming cost V 8 bases and J 1 base, with 17 bases left between them. CDR1 and CDR2 (germline): MGHRA, YSYEKL. The CDR3 spans 15 residues.

This clonotype was observed a handful of times. This chain connects TRBV12-3 or TRBV12-4 to TRBJ1-5, with 7 bases matching TRBD1. V dropped 7 bases and J dropped 7; count of bases not matched to a gene: 10. The CDR3 has 14 amino acids. The CDR3 region is CASTLTGSYQPQHF. The CDR3 DNA reads as TGTGCCAGCACCTTGACAGGGTCATACCAGCCCCAGCATTTT.

The rearrangement uses TRBV24-1 and TRBJ1-1, with a weak D call TRBD1 (5 bases). V was trimmed by 4 bases and J by 5 bases, leaving 19 bases between them. The CDR3 contains 16 residues. Per germline, CDR1 KGHDR and CDR2 SFDVKD. CDR3 in DNA: TGTGCCACCAGTGACCCTGGAGGCAGGGAGGGGACTGAAGCTTTCTTT. This translates into CATSDPGGREGTEAFF.

J is TRBJ2-5 and V is TRBV5-1; 11 nucleotides match TRBD2. CDR1 SGHRS and CDR2 YFSETQ come from the germline V gene. The CDR3 loop spans 14 amino acids. V shed 3 bases, J shed 11 bases, and the junction held 9 bases outside the gene matches. The CDR3 loop is CASSSSGGPNEQYF. CDR3 nucleotide sequence: TGCGCCAGCAGCTCTAGCGGGGGGCCCAATGAGCAGTACTTC.

At least ten counts were recorded for this clonotype. This rearrangement joins TRBV20-1 to TRBJ2-5; 10 nucleotides match TRBD2. V was clipped by 0 bases and J by 6 bases; unmatched bases: 10. The CDR3 runs to 16 residues. The V gene's germline CDR1 is DFQATT and CDR2 SNEGSKA (reference sequence). CDR3 sequence: CSARDNSGGAGKTQYF. The CDR3 region has the DNA TGCAGTGCTAGAGATAACAGCGGGGGGGCCGGCAAGACCCAGTACTTC.

This clonotype was found a few times. The rearrangement links TRBV15 to TRBJ2-5, with D unclear. Germline V CDR1 and CDR2: LNHNV, YYDKDF (reference sequence). V shed 1 base and J shed 3 bases, with 27 bases lying between them. This CDR3 region has 20 residues. This CDR3 is CATSRVGPWAATRGEETQYF. In DNA form, the CDR3 reads TGTGCCACCAGCAGAGTAGGTCCCTGGGCGGCTACTCGAGGAGAAGAGACCCAGTACTTC.

This clonotype was detected a few times. This chain links TRBV5-6 with TRBJ2-1, with 8 bases aligning to TRBD2. The ends lost 4 bases at V and 7 bases at J; junction bases unmatched: 13. Per germline, CDR1 SGHDT and CDR2 YYEEEE. CDR3 length: 16 amino acids. The CDR3 loop reads CASSRLSAGEQNEQFF. In DNA, the CDR3 is TGTGCCAGCAGCCGCCTTTCAGCGGGAGAGCAAAATGAGCAGTTCTTC.

The rearrangement links TRBV7-6 to TRBJ2-7, with a weak D call TRBD1 (6 bases). Looked up from germline, CDR1 is SGHVS and CDR2 is FNYEAQ. This CDR3 is built from 17 residues. With 4 bases removed from V and 1 base from J, the gap between germline ends came to 20 bases. The CDR3 sequence is CASSSQKGRGNSYEQYF. The CDR3 DNA sequence: TGTGCCAGCAGCTCCCAAAAGGGCAGGGGCAATTCCTACGAGCAGTACTTC.

This chain uses TRBV6-2 or TRBV6-3 with TRBJ2-7; maybe TRBD2 (5 bases). CDR3 length: 19 amino acids. Trimming left V 1 base short and J 2 bases short, with 24 bases between. Germline lookup yields CDR1 MNHEY and CDR2 SVGEGT. CDR3 DNA: TGTGCCAGCAGTTACTTGGGCACCAACGGGGTGAAACATACCTACGAGCAGTACTTC. This encodes CASSYLGTNGVKHTYEQYF.

The chain couples TRBV18 to TRBJ2-7; D not certain. Germline CDR1 and CDR2: KGHSH and LQKENI. Trimming took 5 bases from V and 6 from J, leaving 17 bases between them. The CDR3 is made up of 14 amino acids. CDR3 bases: TGTGCCAGCTCAAGGCCGGTTGAGGAGATCGAGCAGTACTTC. Amino acids: CASSRPVEEIEQYF.

Regarding this clonotype: A much larger clone differs by one base, so this may be a read error. The chain recombines TRBV28 with TRBJ2-1, with D tentatively TRBD2 (5 bases). V was pared by 6 bases and J by 12 bases, with 15 bases between. There are 12 residues in the CDR3. Germline CDR1 MDHEN, CDR2 SYDVKM. CDR3 DNA: TGTGCCAGCAGCCGGAGCGGACGGGCGCAGTTCTTC. It translates to CASSRSGRAQFF.

The gene calls are TRBV28 and TRBJ2-4; 10 positions agree with TRBD2. CDR1 and CDR2 from the germline V gene are MDHEN and SYDVKM. The CDR3 is 17 residues long. V was clipped by 8 bases and J by 0 bases; unmatched bases: 10. The DNA for the CDR3 is TGTGCCAGCTGCCCCGGGACTAGCGTTTCAGCCAAAAACATTCAGTACTTC. As protein: CASCPGTSVSAKNIQYF.

The CDR3 DNA sequence: TGTGCCAGCAGCTTAGCGCCCGGGGAATCTGAAGCTTTCTTT. This codes for CASSLAPGESEAFF. V gene TRBV7-2 combines with J gene TRBJ1-1; D is unresolved. The V end was cut by 0 bases, the J end by 6 bases, with 11 bases between. This CDR3 has 14 amino acids. Germline CDR1 reads SGHTA; CDR2 reads FQGNSA.

Comment on this clonotype: One junction end does not reproduce the germline sequence, and a read error may be involved. The rearrangement joins TRBV20-1 to TRBJ2-2; no reliable D call. Germline V gene sequence: CDR1 DFQATT, CDR2 SNEGSKA (reference sequence). The length of the CDR3 is 13 residues. The CDR3 DNA reads as TGTAGTGCTAGAGATCTTGTCACCGGGGAGCTGTTTTTT. Translating it yields CSARDLVTGELFF.

The chain has TRBV6-1 and TRBJ2-7, with a possible D match to TRBD1 (6 bases). V shed 2 bases and J shed 0 bases, with 14 bases lying between them. The CDR3 covers 16 residues. Germline V gives CDR1 MNHNS, CDR2 SASEGT. As DNA, the CDR3 is TGTGCCAGCAGTGAATCCCTGGGACATGTCTCCTACGAGCAGTACTTC. Translation: CASSESLGHVSYEQYF.

This clonotype was detected many times. The gene calls are TRBV29-1 and TRBJ1-2; tentatively, D is TRBD1 (6 bases). Trimming cost V 7 bases and J 8 bases, with 14 bases left between them. The germline gives CDR1 SQVTM, CDR2 ANQGSEA. The CDR3 runs to 11 residues. CDR3 in amino acids: CSGTQGGGYTF. The CDR3, as DNA: TGCAGCGGCACACAGGGTGGCGGCTACACCTTC.

The chain couples TRBV5-1 to TRBJ2-1; possible D gene TRBD1, 7 bases. Trimming removed 7 bases from V and 10 bases from J, with 21 bases in between. CDR1 SGHRS and CDR2 YFSETQ come from the germline V gene. The CDR3 contains 14 residues. The DNA for the CDR3 is TGCGCCAGCCACTGCGACAGGGCGGGGCAGGAGCAGTTCTTC. It codes for CASHCDRAGQEQFF.

This clonotype was recorded a few times. This chain connects TRBV5-1 to TRBJ2-3, with a weak D call TRBD2 (6 bases). Deletions cut 1 base from V and 8 bases from J, with 20 bases between. The length of the CDR3 is 16 residues. Germline V gene lookup returns CDR1 SGHRS and CDR2 YFSETQ. The CDR3 DNA reads TGCGCCAGCAGCTTGTCACTAGCCGGCCCGGCGGGTACGCAGTATTTT. It codes for CASSLSLAGPAGTQYF.

This clonotype was seen a few times. The chain uses TRBV7-9 and TRBJ2-5; unclear D gene. This CDR3 contains 15 residues. The V end lost 5 bases, the J end lost 4 bases, and 17 bases lay between the germline ends. Germline CDR1 SEHNR, CDR2 FQNEAQ (reference sequence). The CDR3 DNA reads TGTGCCAGCAGCGCTAGAGGTGACGGCGGAGAGACCCAGTACTTC. It yields the protein CASSARGDGGETQYF.

In regard to this clonotype: The junction departs from the called germline gene at one end, perhaps through a read error. The rearrangement uses TRBV20-1 and TRBJ2-1; 8 bases fit TRBD2. This CDR3 is built from 15 residues. In germline, CDR1 is DFQATT, CDR2 SNEGSKA (reference sequence). The CDR3 nucleotides read TGCAGTGCTGAAGCGGCGGGGGGCTCCTGCAATGGGCAGTTCTTC. This codes for CSAEAAGGSCNGQFF.

This rearrangement joins TRBV7-8 to TRBJ2-5; 7 bases are a match to TRBD1. The J call is doubtful: the DNA matches TRBJ2-7 better. This CDR3 spans 14 amino acids. CDR1 is SGHVS, CDR2 FQNEAQ, per germline. CDR3 bases: TGTGCCAGCAGCCGGCAGGGGGTCGCCTACGAGCAGTACTTC. Its translation: CASSRQGVAYEQYF.

This clonotype turned up a few times. The J gene is TRBJ2-1, the V gene TRBV12-3 or TRBV12-4; tentatively, D is TRBD1 or TRBD2 (5 bases each). The CDR3 is made up of 13 amino acids. The germline V and J ends were trimmed by 6 bases and 11 bases, with 17 bases remaining between them. The CDR3 DNA is TGTGCCAGCAGCCGACCCGGGACCTCGAAGCAGTTCTTC. Translated: CASSRPGTSKQFF.

The chain is built from TRBV6-1 and TRBJ2-1; 10 bases align to TRBD1. Trimming cost V 4 bases and J 4 bases; bases outside gene matches: 10. The CDR3 is 17 residues long. Germline V CDR1 and CDR2: MNHNS, SASEGT. In nucleotides, the CDR3 is TGTGCCAGCAGTGTAAACTCGGGACAGGGGATTTACAATGAGCAGTTCTTC. Residues: CASSVNSGQGIYNEQFF.

Only a few counts were recorded for this clonotype. This chain joins TRBV9 and TRBJ2-3, with a tentative D call TRBD2 (6 bases). CDR3 length equals 17 residues. In germline, CDR1 is SGDLS, CDR2 YYNGEE. With 0 bases removed from V and 1 base from J, the gap between germline ends came to 15 bases. The DNA for the CDR3 is TGTGCCAGCAGCGTAGGTTATAGGGCTAGCGGCACAGATACGCAGTATTTT. Encoded protein: CASSVGYRASGTDTQYF.

This clonotype was recorded many times. The chain carries TRBV20-1 and TRBJ1-2; D remains unclear. CDR3 length equals 9 residues. Germline CDR1 is DFQATT and CDR2 is SNEGSKA (reference sequence). V dropped 3 bases and J dropped 7 bases, with 3 bases sitting between them. The CDR3 reads CSARGGYTF. CDR3 nucleotide sequence: TGCAGTGCTAGGGGTGGCTACACCTTC.

CDR3 coding DNA: TGTGCCTGTTCCCAAATAGAGCTGGGAGAAGCTGAAGCTTTCTTT. It translates to CACSQIELGEAEAFF. The chain recombines TRBV30 with TRBJ1-1; D unresolved. The V end was cut by 6 bases, the J end by 6 bases, with 23 bases between. Germline V gene data show CDR1 as GTSNPN and CDR2 as SVGIG (reference sequence). This CDR3 contains 15 residues. Filled out from reference TRBV30 and TRBJ1-1, the complete variable domain reads SQTIHQWPATLVQPVGSPLSLECTVEGTSNPNLYWYRQAAGRGLQLLFYSVGIGQISSEVPQNLSASRPQDRQFILSSKKLLLSDSGFYLCACSQIELGEAEAFFGQGTRLTVV.